This TCR beta chain was sequenced during a study of T-cell reconstitution after alpha-beta-depleted transplantation in children. The table lists this clonotype with a few counts. The V gene end was trimmed by 2 bases and the J gene end by 3 bases; junction bases not matched to a gene: 4. This CDR3 has 15 amino acids. CDR1 and CDR2 from the germline V gene are MNHEY and SVGEGT. For TCRbeta, the library was prepared with unique molecular identifiers. TCRdb processed the PCR reads anew with MiXCR; each CDR3 protein has one entry. This table holds about 610,000 distinct CDR3 sequences, 10% to 13% found once.

The V call is TRBV6-2 or TRBV6-3, the J call TRBJ2-7; the match to TRBD2 covers 10 bases. The clonotype was recovered from a human donor who donated a stem cell graft to a child with acute myeloid leukemia. The sample consisted of PBMCs from the stem cell graft donor, taken from the stem cell graft. The CDR3, as DNA: TGTGCCAGCAGTTACATTCTAGCGGGGGACTACGAGCAGTACTTC. It encodes CASSYILAGDYEQYF.